The TCR beta chain under discussion was sequenced for a study of T cells in Graves' hyperthyroidism and ophthalmopathy. Looking at the study overall: Blood was drawn when the patient was first diagnosed and still untreated.

As to this clonotype: This may be a read error, as it is one base from a much larger clone.

Germline V gene lookup returns CDR1 LGHNT and CDR2 FRNRAP. The CDR3 has 15 amino acids. Trimming removed 4 bases from V and 12 bases from J; junction bases left unmatched: 15. A Clinical Activity Score of at least 3, a NOSPECS grade of at least 4 and a duration under 3 months were recorded in the ophthalmopathy patients. RNA transcripts were the template for amplifying TCR beta CDR3 regions. TCR CDR3 regions were first amplified by RT-PCR with HTBI primers. A single record per CDR3 protein comes from TCRdb applying MiXCR to the multiplex PCR reads. The sample records more than 300,000 distinct CDR3 sequences, about a fifth being singletons.

The TCR originated in a man aged 18 to 29 with Graves' ophthalmopathy. V usage is TRBV12-5 and J usage is TRBJ2-1, with 7 bases identical to TRBD1. Sequencing input: blood. CDR3 region: CASGSVDRVYDGQFF. CDR3 nucleotides: TGTGCTAGTGGTTCGGTTGACAGGGTCTACGATGGGCAGTTCTTC.